Presented here are 3 T cell receptor beta chains from one specimen sequenced in a study of blood T cell repertoires in COVID-19. Method: immunoSEQ multiplex PCR; TCRdb's copy keeps in-frame clones and lacks some. The data contain about 47,000 clones, about 85% of them singletons. The sample taken for sequencing was peripheral blood. The origin of the receptors is a man aged 70 or older with active COVID-19.

The chain uses TRBV4-1 and TRBJ2-7; no clear D gene. CDR1 is MGHRA and CDR2 is YSYEKL in the germline V gene. The V gene lost 0 bases and the J gene lost 2 bases, with 11 bases spanning the gap. The CDR3 contains 15 residues. CDR3 bases: TGCGCCAGCAGCCAAGAGTTGCCGGGTACCTACGAGCAGTACTTC. Encoded protein: CASSQELPGTYEQYF.

The CDR3 bases are TGTGCCAGCAGCGTAGTTTCGCGACTAGTATCCTACAATGAGCAGTTCTTC. Its translation is CASSVVSRLVSYNEQFF. The chain joins TRBV9 to TRBJ2-1, with D possibly matching TRBD2 (6 bases). Trimming cost V 0 bases and J 1 base, with 14 bases left between them. CDR3 size: 17 residues. CDR1 SGDLS and CDR2 YYNGEE come from the germline V gene.

The chain carries TRBV2 and TRBJ2-5; 11 positions match TRBD2. The CDR3 is 15 residues long. Germline loops: CDR1 SNHLY, CDR2 FYNNEI. V was clipped by 7 bases and J by 0 bases; unmatched bases: 4. DNA of the CDR3: TGTGCCAGCATCGCTAGCGGGGGGTACCAAGAGACCCAGTACTTC. Protein: CASIASGGYQETQYF.